The 24 T cell receptor beta chains listed next were all sequenced from one sample in a study of Ad26.COV2.S vaccination and SARS-CoV-2 variants. Data came from immunoSEQ multiplex PCR; TCRdb stores just in-frame clones and leaves some out. The sample includes 200,000 to 250,000 clones, roughly 90% of them seen just once. Specified treatment: about 20 received Ad26.COV2.S at low or high dose, single or two shots; 5 received placebo; per-sample allocation not given. Samples came from day 63 after the first vaccine or placebo injection. Specimen: peripheral blood, collected in a trial of Ad26.COV2.S vaccine versus placebo. The source of these receptors is a person between 18 and 65 years old who received the Ad26.COV2.S COVID-19 vaccine or a placebo.

The CDR3 DNA reads as TGTGCCAGCAGTGAAGCGAGCCCTTCCTACGAGCAGTACTTC. This translates into CASSEASPSYEQYF. V is TRBV6-1 and J is TRBJ2-7; D is uncertain. Germline values: CDR1 MNHNS, CDR2 SASEGT. This CDR3 contains 14 residues. Trimming removed 0 bases from V and 1 base from J, with 7 bases in between.

The rearrangement joins TRBV30 to TRBJ2-5; D is uncertain. The CDR3 has 12 amino acids. Germline values: CDR1 GTSNPN, CDR2 SVGIG (reference sequence). V shed 2 bases and J shed 2 bases, with 6 bases lying between them. CDR3 protein: CAWSSGQETQYF. The CDR3 bases are TGTGCCTGGAGTAGTGGGCAAGAGACCCAGTACTTC.

This chain links TRBV7-6 with TRBJ1-3, with D perhaps matching TRBD1 (6 bases). CDR3 length equals 17 residues. CDR1 SGHVS and CDR2 FNYEAQ come from the germline V gene. V lost 5 bases to trimming and J lost 0 bases, with 17 bases between them. The CDR3, as DNA: TGTGCCAGCAGCCCAAAACAGGGCGCTTACTCTGGAAACACCATATATTTT. It yields the protein CASSPKQGAYSGNTIYF.

This sequence joins TRBV7-2 and TRBJ1-5; D ambiguous. The CDR3 sequence is 18 residues long. V was clipped by 0 bases and J by 0 bases, with 15 bases between them. Germline V gene lookup returns CDR1 SGHTA and CDR2 FQGNSA. CDR3 protein: CASSLALAASYSNQPQHF. In DNA form, the CDR3 reads TGTGCCAGCAGCTTAGCGCTGGCAGCTAGCTATAGCAATCAGCCCCAGCATTTT.

The rearrangement links TRBV5-1 to TRBJ1-1; no clear D. V was shortened by 4 bases and J by 1 base, with 26 bases between the two germline ends. The CDR3 extends over 19 amino acids. Germline CDR1 and CDR2: SGHRS and YFSETQ. CDR3 sequence: CASSLHSIRALAPNTEAFF. The CDR3 DNA sequence: TGCGCCAGCAGCCTCCACTCAATCCGGGCCCTTGCCCCGAACACTGAAGCTTTCTTT.

The gene calls are TRBV19 and TRBJ2-5, with D tentatively TRBD2 (5 bases). The CDR3 runs to 16 residues. In germline, CDR1 is LNHDA, CDR2 SQIVND (reference sequence). Deletions cut 2 bases from V and 5 bases from J, with 18 bases between. CDR3 sequence: CASSIPGPGMMETQYF. For the CDR3, the DNA is TGTGCCAGTAGTATACCCGGGCCGGGGATGATGGAGACCCAGTACTTC.

The chain uses TRBV4-3 and TRBJ2-7, with D uncertain. Trimming took off 4 bases at V and 2 bases at J, with 15 bases between the two ends. CDR1 and CDR2 from the germline V gene are LGHNA and YSLEER. CDR3 length: 15 amino acids. The CDR3 spells CASSPSWTDTYEQYF. The CDR3 coding sequence is TGCGCCAGCAGCCCCTCTTGGACGGATACCTACGAGCAGTACTTC.

The gene calls are TRBV5-8 and TRBJ2-5; 14 bases line up with TRBD2. V lost 5 bases and J lost 7; bases outside the gene matches: 10. In germline, CDR1 is SGHTS, CDR2 YDEGEE. The CDR3 is made up of 16 amino acids. CDR3 loop: CASSSAGTSGGGTQYF. In DNA form, the CDR3 reads TGTGCCAGCAGTTCGGCGGGGACTAGCGGGGGTGGGACCCAGTACTTC.

The chain is built from TRBV3-1 (or the pseudogene TRBV3-2) and TRBJ2-7; D gene unclear. CDR1 and CDR2 from the germline V gene are LGHDT and YNNKEL (reference sequence). Trimming stripped 5 bases from V and 1 base from J, with 3 bases between. There are 11 residues in the CDR3. CDR3 in amino acids: CASSNSYEQYF. The CDR3 coding sequence is TGTGCCAGCAGCAATTCCTACGAGCAGTACTTC.

The chain combines TRBV3-1 (or the pseudogene TRBV3-2) with TRBJ1-2; 7 bases map to TRBD1. The CDR3 is made up of 14 amino acids. Germline trimming cut 0 bases from V and 2 bases from J; bases unmatched to any gene: 0. The germline V gene has CDR1 LGHDT and CDR2 YNNKEL (reference sequence). This chain's CDR3 is CASSQEGGNYGYTF. Here the CDR3 DNA reads TGTGCCAGCAGCCAAGAAGGGGGCAACTATGGCTACACCTTC.

This chain links TRBV29-1 with TRBJ1-1; D gene ambiguous. The CDR3 consists of 13 residues. V shed 5 bases and J shed 0 bases, with 10 bases lying between them. The germline V gene encodes CDR1 SQVTM and CDR2 ANQGSEA. This CDR3 is CSVRRDLNTEAFF. DNA of the CDR3: TGCAGCGTTAGGAGGGATTTGAACACTGAAGCTTTCTTT.

This clone was seen more than once but under ten times. The chain carries TRBV28 and TRBJ1-2; D is perhaps TRBD1 (5 bases). CDR3 size: 14 residues. Germline CDR1 reads MDHEN; CDR2 reads SYDVKM. The V and J ends lost 8 bases and 7 bases respectively, with 20 bases between them. CDR3 DNA: TGTGCCAGCTCTATGACAGTCAAAATCTTTGGCTACACCTTC. It codes for CASSMTVKIFGYTF.

The gene calls are TRBV4-2 and TRBJ2-3, with TRBD1 matching 8 bases. This CDR3 comprises 17 residues. Germline V gene data show CDR1 as LGHNA and CDR2 as YNFKEQ. V shed 0 bases, J shed 8 bases, and the junction held 13 bases outside the gene matches. Here the CDR3 reads CASSQERGGQGSGTQYF. CDR3 DNA sequence: TGTGCCAGCAGCCAAGAGAGGGGTGGACAGGGTTCGGGTACGCAGTATTTT.

This chain uses TRBV7-2 with TRBJ2-1; 11 bases line up with TRBD2. The trim removed 5 bases at V and 0 bases at J, leaving 9 bases unmatched. This CDR3 contains 18 residues. From germline, CDR1 is SGHTA and CDR2 FQGNSA. For the CDR3, the DNA is TGTGCCAGCAGCCCACGATCGGGACTAGCGGTCTCCTACAATGAGCAGTTCTTC. This gives the protein CASSPRSGLAVSYNEQFF.

This clone appeared once. This rearrangement joins TRBV7-9 to TRBJ1-4; no clear D. V was clipped by 4 bases and J by 8 bases, with 14 bases between them. The CDR3 loop spans 14 amino acids. Germline CDR1 SEHNR, CDR2 FQNEAQ (reference sequence). The CDR3 loop is CASSSPGRGEKLFF. In DNA, the CDR3 is TGTGCCAGCAGCTCTCCCGGACGGGGAGAAAAACTGTTTTTT.

This CDR3 is CASSLGTSGRATPYEQYF. In DNA form, the CDR3 reads TGTGCCAGCTCGCTTGGGACTAGCGGGAGGGCCACCCCCTACGAGCAGTACTTC. The chain recombines TRBV18 with TRBJ2-7, with 16 bases lining up with TRBD2. Unmatched junction bases numbered 10, after V lost 6 bases and J lost 2 bases. This CDR3 is built from 18 residues. Germline V gene data show CDR1 as KGHSH and CDR2 as LQKENI. Supplemented by reference TRBV18 and TRBJ2-7, the full variable domain reads NAGVMQNPRHLVRRRGQEARLRCSPMKGHSHVYWYRQLPEEGLKFMVYLQKENIIDESGMPKERFSAEFPKEGPSILRIQQVVRGDSAAYFCASSLGTSGRATPYEQYFGPGTRLTVT.

The chain joins TRBV2 to TRBJ1-5; 9 nucleotides agree with TRBD1. J gave up 5 bases and V 5 bases, and 10 bases lay outside the gene matches. The CDR3 runs 16 residues. Germline V gene sequence: CDR1 SNHLY, CDR2 FYNNEI. The CDR3 here is CASSKKGGQGDQPQHF. CDR3 nucleotides: TGTGCCAGCAGTAAGAAGGGGGGACAGGGAGATCAGCCCCAGCATTTT.

The V gene is TRBV27, the J gene TRBJ2-5; a weak D match, TRBD2 (7 bases). Looked up from germline, CDR1 is MNHEY and CDR2 is SMNVEV (reference sequence). The CDR3 loop spans 17 amino acids. V lost 6 bases and J 5 bases, leaving 25 bases between the germline ends. The CDR3 region has the DNA TGTGCCAGCAGACCTTCGCTGAGGAGGGGGGGCTCGGAGACCCAGTACTTC. It yields the protein CASRPSLRRGGSETQYF.

About this clone: Other DNA variants within this sample encode the same CDR3. The chain joins TRBV7-2 to TRBJ2-7; 10 bases align to TRBD1. The J segment lost 5 bases and the V segment lost 5 bases, leaving 6 bases of the junction unmatched. Germline loops: CDR1 SGHTA, CDR2 FQGNSA. This CDR3 comprises 14 residues. CDR3 loop: CASSVRDRGNEQYF. The CDR3, as DNA: TGTGCCAGCAGCGTCCGGGACAGGGGTAACGAGCAGTACTTC.

The rearrangement links TRBV7-2 to TRBJ1-4; D not certain. The V and J ends lost 4 bases and 5 bases respectively, with 8 bases between them. The CDR3 runs to 13 residues. CDR1 SGHTA and CDR2 FQGNSA come from the germline V gene. Written as DNA, the CDR3 is TGTGCCAGCAGCTCGTTCCAAAATGAAAAACTGTTTTTT. This gives the protein CASSSFQNEKLFF.

This clone has a single count. As DNA, the CDR3 is TGTGCCAGCAGTCCCCCCCGGGGTCCCGGGGAGCTGTTTTTT. Its translation: CASSPPRGPGELFF. V is TRBV28 and J is TRBJ2-2; a weak D match, TRBD2 (5 bases). Per germline, CDR1 MDHEN and CDR2 SYDVKM. Trimming left V 5 bases short and J 6 bases short, with 13 bases between. The CDR3 is 14 residues long.

This rearrangement joins TRBV7-2 to TRBJ2-1, with TRBD1 identical over 8 bases. CDR3 size: 15 residues. The V gene end was trimmed by 6 bases and the J gene end by 0 bases; junction bases not matched to a gene: 4. The germline V gene has CDR1 SGHTA and CDR2 FQGNSA. The chain's CDR3 is CASSSGTGSYNEQFF. The CDR3 DNA sequence: TGTGCCAGCAGTTCCGGGACAGGCTCCTACAATGAGCAGTTCTTC. Full variable domain (missing parts from reference TRBV7-2 and TRBJ2-1): GAGVSQSPSNKVTEKGKDVELRCDPISGHTALYWYRQSLGQGLEFLIYFQGNSAPDKSGLPSDRFSAERTGGSVSTLTIQRTQQEDSAVYLCASSSGTGSYNEQFFGPGTRLTVL.

The chain links TRBV5-5 to TRBJ2-5; the D gene could be TRBD1 or TRBD2 (6 bases each). The CDR3 has 16 amino acids. Trimming removed 4 bases at V and 2 bases at J, with 18 bases between. CDR1 and CDR2 (germline): SGHKS, YYEKEE (reference sequence). This CDR3 is CASSRGSGRGQETQYF. The DNA of the CDR3 is TGTGCCAGCAGCCGGGGGTCGGGCAGGGGTCAAGAGACCCAGTACTTC.

In nucleotides, the CDR3 is TGTGCCAGTGGACCCGGGGCAGGAGGGGAGCTGTTTTTT. Translating it yields CASGPGAGGELFF. V usage is TRBV19 and J usage is TRBJ2-2; the D call may be TRBD1 or TRBD2 (5 bases each). The CDR3 contains 13 residues. Looked up from germline, CDR1 is LNHDA and CDR2 is SQIVND (reference sequence). Trimming shortened V by 8 bases and J by 8 bases, and 15 bases separated the two germline ends.